One sample yielded the 10 T cell receptor beta chains listed below, sequenced in a study of blood T cell repertoires in COVID-19. Generated by immunoSEQ multiplex PCR, the TCRdb table keeps only in-frame clones and is missing some. Here the sample spans about 290,000 clones, just under 85% being singletons. The sample consisted of peripheral blood. These receptors originate from a woman aged 45-59 years with active or convalescent COVID-19.

The V gene is TRBV9, the J gene TRBJ2-7; TRBD1 aligns across 7 bases. V shed 2 bases and J 5 bases; nucleotides not matched to a gene: 7. Per the germline V gene, CDR1 is SGDLS and CDR2 is YYNGEE. The CDR3 sequence is 14 residues long. The CDR3 coding sequence is TGTGCCAGCAGCGTCTCCGGGACAGCCAACGAGCAGTACTTC. Translated, it gives CASSVSGTANEQYF.

This clone has only a few counts. V gene TRBV19 combines with J gene TRBJ1-1; D not resolved. The length of the CDR3 is 13 residues. Trimming shortened V by 4 bases and J by 0 bases, and 6 bases separated the two germline ends. Germline CDR1 reads LNHDA; CDR2 reads SQIVND (reference sequence). CDR3 in amino acids: CASSTSMNTEAFF. The CDR3 bases are TGTGCCAGTAGTACTTCTATGAACACTGAAGCTTTCTTT.

This rearrangement joins TRBV5-1 to TRBJ2-1, with D perhaps matching TRBD2 (5 bases). The germline V and J ends were trimmed by 0 bases and 2 bases, with 9 bases remaining between them. The CDR3 sequence is 15 residues long. CDR1 is SGHRS and CDR2 is YFSETQ in the germline V gene. The CDR3 nucleotides read TGCGCCAGCAGCTTGGGGTCGAGGGCCTACAATGAGCAGTTCTTC. It yields the protein CASSLGSRAYNEQFF. The full variable domain, with the rest looked up from reference TRBV5-1 and TRBJ2-1, is KAGVTQTPRYLIKTRGQQVTLSCSPISGHRSVSWYQQTPGQGLQFLFEYFSETQRNKGNFPGRFSGRQFSNSRSEMNVSTLELGDSALYLCASSLGSRAYNEQFFGPGTRLTVL.

The rearrangement joins TRBV2 to TRBJ2-5; TRBD1 aligns across 9 bases. This CDR3 contains 15 residues. The germline CDR1 and CDR2 sequences are SNHLY and FYNNEI. Unmatched junction bases numbered 5, after V lost 6 bases and J lost 0 bases. CDR3 DNA: TGTGCCAGCAGGGGACAGGGTGGGAACCAAGAGACCCAGTACTTC. Amino acid sequence: CASRGQGGNQETQYF.

The chain is built from TRBV20-1 and TRBJ1-2; D perhaps matches TRBD1 (5 bases). Germline V gives CDR1 DFQATT, CDR2 SNEGSKA (reference sequence). V lost 1 base, J lost 8 bases, and 8 bases lay in between. The length of the CDR3 is 11 residues. The CDR3 region is CSARGGGGYTF. CDR3 sequence (DNA): TGCAGTGCTAGAGGGGGGGGAGGCTACACCTTC.

This clone came up a few times. This sequence joins TRBV12-3 or TRBV12-4 and TRBJ1-1, with D maybe TRBD1 (5 bases). Trimming shortened V by 6 bases and J by 0 bases, and 8 bases separated the two germline ends. The CDR3 has 13 amino acids. In DNA, the CDR3 is TGTGCCAGCAGGGCGGGGGTGAACACTGAAGCTTTCTTT. It codes for CASRAGVNTEAFF.

V gene TRBV28 combines with J gene TRBJ2-1, with 8 positions matching TRBD2. Germline loops: CDR1 MDHEN, CDR2 SYDVKM. V dropped 3 bases and J dropped 8; count of bases not matched to a gene: 9. This CDR3 contains 15 residues. This CDR3 is CASSFGLARGYEQFF. The CDR3, as DNA: TGTGCCAGCAGTTTCGGACTAGCCCGGGGGTATGAGCAGTTCTTC. Full variable domain (rest looked up from reference TRBV28 and TRBJ2-1): DVKVTQSSRYLVKRTGEKVFLECVQDMDHENMFWYRQDPGLGLRLIYFSYDVKMKEKGDIPEGYSVSREKKERFSLILESASTNQTSMYLCASSFGLARGYEQFFGPGTRLTVL.

This clone was observed a handful of times. V is TRBV7-8 and J is TRBJ2-7; D perhaps matches TRBD1 (5 bases). Germline V gene lookup returns CDR1 SGHVS and CDR2 FQNEAQ. V shed 5 bases and J shed 2 bases, with 10 bases lying between them. The CDR3 totals 13 residues. The CDR3 DNA reads TGTGCCAGCAGCACTGTACAGGCCTACGAGCAGTACTTC. It yields the protein CASSTVQAYEQYF.

J is TRBJ2-2 and V is TRBV6-5, with D perhaps TRBD2 (5 bases). CDR3 length: 13 amino acids. Germline V gene lookup returns CDR1 MNHEY and CDR2 SVGAGI. Trimming cost V 6 bases and J 7 bases, with 12 bases left between them. CDR3 DNA: TGTGCCAGCAGCCCGGCGGAGGTCGGGGAGCTGTTTTTT. Translating gives CASSPAEVGELFF.

CDR3: CASSLAVLLQQYNEQFF. CDR3 nucleotide sequence: TGCGCCAGCAGCTTGGCGGTTTTATTACAGCAGTACAATGAGCAGTTCTTC. This chain uses TRBV5-1 with TRBJ2-1; D call uncertain. Deletions cut 0 bases from V and 4 bases from J, with 17 bases between. This CDR3 spans 17 amino acids. Germline V gives CDR1 SGHRS, CDR2 YFSETQ.